This TCR beta chain was retrieved from a study of blood T cell repertoires in COVID-19 (TCRdb year 2020). About the study as a whole: Samples from collaborators originated in the United States, Italy and Spain and spanned both the acute and convalescent phases of COVID-19. The material from the prospective study consisted of cDNA or gDNA derived from T cells, B-cell-depleted T cells, or PBMCs. The dataset comprised deeply sampled blood TCRbeta repertoires from subjects exposed to, actively infected with, or recovered from COVID-19. The repertoires were released in a freely available public database meant as a resource for research on the immune response to SARS-CoV-2. Samples were obtained from the ongoing ImmuneRACE study (first 160 participants) and from about 1,300 subjects provided by 6 global collaborators. Sample metadata almost always included a de-identified subject ID, COVID-19 status, age in years and sex. Where available, HLA class I and class II types were taken from metadata supplied by the sample provider and were not determined by assay-based typing.

Each collaborating institution followed its own protocols to collect whole blood in K2EDTA tubes. For TCRbeta analysis, collaborators shipped samples in one of three forms: frozen whole blood, isolated PBMCs, or DNA extracted from either of those sample types. The full study reports these points: How much clinical and demographic metadata was included differed by source and by participant, and the metadata was provided uncurated.

TCRbeta CDR3 regions were amplified from genomic DNA by means of the immunoSEQ Assay, a bias-controlled multiplex PCR. As for the original processing: Within the assay, amplification of reference gene primers was used to estimate how many nucleated cells each sample contained. To quantify the absolute abundance of each unique TCRbeta CDR3 rearrangement, sequence reads were collapsed and filtered. For each sample, productive Simpson clonality was calculated as the square root of Simpson's diversity index across productive rearrangements. The clones in this table, taken by TCRdb from immuneACCESS, are in-frame only. Not every clone is retained; where verified, under half of the shortfall comes from an unresolved V gene, and the cause of the rest is unknown. The V and J calls and the clone size are those of that table, but D and trimming were determined from the DNA. In this sample the table shows 290,000 or so clones, 65% to 90% of which occur a single time. The ten largest make up 5.1% of the sample.

About this clone: It lacks a known antigen. No quality values exist for individual bases; no much larger clone is one base distant.

The CDR3 runs 15 amino acids, cysteine and phenylalanine included. Of the read, only the CDR3 DNA is kept; its 45 bases are in frame from base 1. In the germline V gene, CDR1 corresponds to MGHRA and CDR2 to YSYEKL. Trimming takes 2 bases off V and 8 bases off J; junction bases not matched to a gene: 9. The chain links TRBV4-1 with TRBJ1-2, and TRBD1 matches 9 of the central bases. Sample: peripheral blood. The sequence derives from a man aged 45-60 years with active or convalescent COVID-19. The nucleotide sequence is given as TGCGCCAGCAGCCAATCAGGGGACAGGGCTGGAGGCTACACCTTC. It specifies CASSQSGDRAGGYTF.